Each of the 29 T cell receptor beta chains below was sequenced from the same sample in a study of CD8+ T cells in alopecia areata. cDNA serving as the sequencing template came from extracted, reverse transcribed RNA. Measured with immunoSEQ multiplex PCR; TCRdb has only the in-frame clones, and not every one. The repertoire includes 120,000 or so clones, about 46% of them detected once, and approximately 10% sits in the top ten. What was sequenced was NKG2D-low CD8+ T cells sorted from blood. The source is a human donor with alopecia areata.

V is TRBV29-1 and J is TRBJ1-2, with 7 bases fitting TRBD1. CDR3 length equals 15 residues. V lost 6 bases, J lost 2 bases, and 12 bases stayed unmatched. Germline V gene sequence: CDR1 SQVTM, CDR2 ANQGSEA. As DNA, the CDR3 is TGCAGCGTGGACACTAGACAGGGAATAAACTATGGCTACACCTTC. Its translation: CSVDTRQGINYGYTF.

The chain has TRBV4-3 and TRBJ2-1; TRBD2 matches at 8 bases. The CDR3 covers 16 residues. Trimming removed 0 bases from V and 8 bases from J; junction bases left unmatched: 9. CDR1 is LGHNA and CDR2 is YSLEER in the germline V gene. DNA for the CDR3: TGCGCCAGCAGCCAAGAAGCGGGAGTGGGGACACATGAGCAGTTCTTC. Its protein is CASSQEAGVGTHEQFF.

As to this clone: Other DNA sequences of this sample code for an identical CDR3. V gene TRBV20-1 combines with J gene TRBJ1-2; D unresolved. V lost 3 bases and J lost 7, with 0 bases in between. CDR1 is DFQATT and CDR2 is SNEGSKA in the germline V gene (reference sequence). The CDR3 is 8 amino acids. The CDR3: CSASGYTF. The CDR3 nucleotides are TGCAGTGCTAGTGGCTACACCTTC.

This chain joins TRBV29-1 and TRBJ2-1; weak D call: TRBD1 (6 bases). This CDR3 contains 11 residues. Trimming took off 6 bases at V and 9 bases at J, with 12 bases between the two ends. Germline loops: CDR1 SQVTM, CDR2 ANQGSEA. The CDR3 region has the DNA TGCAGCGTCATATTAGGGGGTGAGCAGTTCTTC. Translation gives CSVILGGEQFF.

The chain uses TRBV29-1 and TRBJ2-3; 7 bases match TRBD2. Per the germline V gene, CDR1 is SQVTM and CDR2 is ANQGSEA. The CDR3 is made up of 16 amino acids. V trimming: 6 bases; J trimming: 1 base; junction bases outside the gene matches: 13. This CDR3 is CSVYLVERGGTDTQYF. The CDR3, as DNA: TGCAGCGTCTATCTCGTTGAGCGGGGAGGCACAGATACGCAGTATTTT.

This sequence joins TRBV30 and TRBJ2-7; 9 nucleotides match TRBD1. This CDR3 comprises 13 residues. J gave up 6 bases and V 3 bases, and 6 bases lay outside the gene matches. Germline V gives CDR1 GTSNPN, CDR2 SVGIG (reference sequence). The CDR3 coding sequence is TGTGCCTGGAGCCCGGGACAGGGAGGCGAGCAGTACTTC. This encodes CAWSPGQGGEQYF.

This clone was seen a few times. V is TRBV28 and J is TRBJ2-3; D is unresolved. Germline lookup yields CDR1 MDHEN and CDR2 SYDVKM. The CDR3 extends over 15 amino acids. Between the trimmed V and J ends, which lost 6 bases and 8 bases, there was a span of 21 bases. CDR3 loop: CASSLSVVGRGTQYF. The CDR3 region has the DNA TGTGCCAGCAGCCTCTCGGTTGTAGGTCGTGGTACGCAGTATTTT.

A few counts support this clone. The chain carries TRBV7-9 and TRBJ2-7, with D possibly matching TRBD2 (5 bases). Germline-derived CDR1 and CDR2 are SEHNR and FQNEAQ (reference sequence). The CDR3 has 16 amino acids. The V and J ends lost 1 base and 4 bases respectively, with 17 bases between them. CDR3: CASSLVQHRGGYEQYF. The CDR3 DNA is TGTGCCAGCAGCTTAGTCCAGCACCGAGGCGGGTACGAGCAGTACTTC.

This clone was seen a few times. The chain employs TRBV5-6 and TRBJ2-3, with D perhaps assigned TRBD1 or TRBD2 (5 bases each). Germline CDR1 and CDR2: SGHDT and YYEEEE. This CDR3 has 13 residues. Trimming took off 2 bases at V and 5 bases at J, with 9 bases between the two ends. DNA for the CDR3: TGTGCCAGCAGCTTCGGGGACGGAGATACGCAGTATTTT. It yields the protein CASSFGDGDTQYF.

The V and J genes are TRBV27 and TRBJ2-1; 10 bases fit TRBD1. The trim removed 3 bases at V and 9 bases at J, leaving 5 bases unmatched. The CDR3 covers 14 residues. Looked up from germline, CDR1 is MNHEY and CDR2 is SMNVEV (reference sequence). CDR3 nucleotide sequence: TGTGCCAGCAGTTTCGGGACAGGGGATTCTGAGCAGTTCTTC. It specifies CASSFGTGDSEQFF.

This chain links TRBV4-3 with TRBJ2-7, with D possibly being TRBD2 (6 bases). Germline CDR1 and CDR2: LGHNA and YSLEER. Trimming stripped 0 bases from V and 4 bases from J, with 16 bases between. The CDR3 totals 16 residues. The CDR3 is CASSQEGSGRAYEQYF. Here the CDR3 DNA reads TGCGCCAGCAGCCAAGAGGGTAGCGGCAGAGCTTACGAGCAGTACTTC.

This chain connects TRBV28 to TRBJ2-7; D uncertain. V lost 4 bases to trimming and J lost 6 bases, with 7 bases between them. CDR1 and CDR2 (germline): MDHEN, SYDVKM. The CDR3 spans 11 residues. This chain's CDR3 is CASSYSREQYF. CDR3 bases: TGTGCCAGCAGTTATTCCCGCGAGCAGTACTTC. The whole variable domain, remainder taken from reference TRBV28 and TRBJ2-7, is DVKVTQSSRYLVKRTGEKVFLECVQDMDHENMFWYRQDPGLGLRLIYFSYDVKMKEKGDIPEGYSVSREKKERFSLILESASTNQTSMYLCASSYSREQYFGPGTRLTVT.

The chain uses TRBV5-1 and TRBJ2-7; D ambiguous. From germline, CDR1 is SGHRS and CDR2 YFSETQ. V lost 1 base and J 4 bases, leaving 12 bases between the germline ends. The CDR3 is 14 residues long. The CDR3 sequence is CASSLSQKFYEQYF. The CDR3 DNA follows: TGCGCCAGCAGCTTGAGCCAGAAGTTTTACGAGCAGTACTTC. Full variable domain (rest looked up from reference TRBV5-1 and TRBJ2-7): KAGVTQTPRYLIKTRGQQVTLSCSPISGHRSVSWYQQTPGQGLQFLFEYFSETQRNKGNFPGRFSGRQFSNSRSEMNVSTLELGDSALYLCASSLSQKFYEQYFGPGTRLTVT.

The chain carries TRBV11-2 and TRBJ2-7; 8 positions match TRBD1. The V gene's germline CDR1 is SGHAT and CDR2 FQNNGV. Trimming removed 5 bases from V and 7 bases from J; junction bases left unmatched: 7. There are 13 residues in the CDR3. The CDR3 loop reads CASSRDRGEEQYF. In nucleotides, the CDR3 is TGTGCCAGCAGCCGCGACAGGGGAGAAGAGCAGTACTTC.

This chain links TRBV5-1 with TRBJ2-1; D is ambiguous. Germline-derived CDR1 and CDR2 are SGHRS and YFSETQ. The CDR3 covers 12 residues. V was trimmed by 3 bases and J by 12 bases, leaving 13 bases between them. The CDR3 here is CASSSTGIGQFF. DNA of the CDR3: TGCGCCAGCAGCTCCACCGGAATAGGGCAGTTCTTC.

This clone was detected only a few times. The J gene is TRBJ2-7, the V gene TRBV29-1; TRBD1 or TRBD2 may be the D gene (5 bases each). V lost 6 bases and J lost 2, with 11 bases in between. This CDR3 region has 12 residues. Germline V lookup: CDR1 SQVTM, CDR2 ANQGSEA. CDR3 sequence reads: CSVIEGPYEQYF. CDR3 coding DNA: TGCAGCGTCATTGAGGGGCCCTACGAGCAGTACTTC.

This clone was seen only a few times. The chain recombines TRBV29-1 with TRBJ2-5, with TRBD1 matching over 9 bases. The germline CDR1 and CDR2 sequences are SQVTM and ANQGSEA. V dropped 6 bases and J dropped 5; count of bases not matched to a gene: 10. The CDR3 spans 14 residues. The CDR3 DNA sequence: TGCAGCGTCCTGACAGGGGGAGTTCGGGAGACCCAGTACTTC. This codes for CSVLTGGVRETQYF.

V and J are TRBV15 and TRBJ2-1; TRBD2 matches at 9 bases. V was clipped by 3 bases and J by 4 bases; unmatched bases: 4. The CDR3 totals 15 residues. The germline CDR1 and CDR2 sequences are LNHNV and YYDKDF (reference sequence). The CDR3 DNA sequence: TGTGCCACCAGCAGTAGCGGGAGTGGGTACAATGAGCAGTTCTTC. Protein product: CATSSSGSGYNEQFF.

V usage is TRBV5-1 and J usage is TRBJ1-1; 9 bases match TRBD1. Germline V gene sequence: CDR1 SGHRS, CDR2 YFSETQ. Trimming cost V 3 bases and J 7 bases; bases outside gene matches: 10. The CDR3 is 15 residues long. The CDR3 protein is CASSSDRGMVDEAFF. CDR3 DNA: TGCGCCAGCAGCTCCGACAGGGGGATGGTGGATGAAGCTTTCTTT.

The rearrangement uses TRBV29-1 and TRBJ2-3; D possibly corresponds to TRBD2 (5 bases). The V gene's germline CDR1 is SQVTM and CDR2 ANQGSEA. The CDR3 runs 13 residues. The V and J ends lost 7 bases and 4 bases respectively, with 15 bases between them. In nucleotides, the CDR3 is TGCAGCGCCGGGCCCGGGGTCCCAGATACGCAGTATTTT. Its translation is CSAGPGVPDTQYF.

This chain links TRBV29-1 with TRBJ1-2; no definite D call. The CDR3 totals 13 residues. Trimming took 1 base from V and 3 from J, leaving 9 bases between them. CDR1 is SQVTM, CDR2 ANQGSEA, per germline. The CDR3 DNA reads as TGCAGCGTTGAAGGGGCGGCGGACTATGGCTACACCTTC. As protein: CSVEGAADYGYTF.

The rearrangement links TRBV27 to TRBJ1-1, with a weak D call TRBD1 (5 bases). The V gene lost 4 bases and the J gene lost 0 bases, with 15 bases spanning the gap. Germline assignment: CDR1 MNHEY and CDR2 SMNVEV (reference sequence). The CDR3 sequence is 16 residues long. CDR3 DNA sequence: TGTGCCAGCAGTTCCGGTGTGGACACCTTGAACACTGAAGCTTTCTTT. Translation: CASSSGVDTLNTEAFF.

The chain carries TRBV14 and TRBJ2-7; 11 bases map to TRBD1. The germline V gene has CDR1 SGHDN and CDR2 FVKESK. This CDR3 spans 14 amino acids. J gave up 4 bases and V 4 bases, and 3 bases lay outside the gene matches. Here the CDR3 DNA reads TGTGCCAGCAGCCCTAGGGACAGGGGGTACGAGCAGTACTTC. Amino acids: CASSPRDRGYEQYF. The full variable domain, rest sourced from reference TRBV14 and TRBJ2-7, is EAGVTQFPSHSVIEKGQTVTLRCDPISGHDNLYWYRRVMGKEIKFLLHFVKESKQDESGMPNNRFLAERTGGTYSTLKVQPAELEDSGVYFCASSPRDRGYEQYFGPGTRLTVT.

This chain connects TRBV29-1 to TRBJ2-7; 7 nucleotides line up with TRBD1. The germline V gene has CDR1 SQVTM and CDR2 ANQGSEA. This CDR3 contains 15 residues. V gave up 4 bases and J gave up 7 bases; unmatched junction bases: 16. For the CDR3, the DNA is TGCAGCGTTGTTCTTCGGTTTACAGGGGCAGTGGAGCAGTACTTC. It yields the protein CSVVLRFTGAVEQYF.

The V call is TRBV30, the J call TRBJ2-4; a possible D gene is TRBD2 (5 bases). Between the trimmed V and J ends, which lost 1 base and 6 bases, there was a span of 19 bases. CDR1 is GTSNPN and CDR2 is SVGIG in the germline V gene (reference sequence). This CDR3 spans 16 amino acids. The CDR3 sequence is CAWSGGMGPAGNIQYF. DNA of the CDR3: TGTGCCTGGAGTGGGGGTATGGGTCCGGCGGGAAACATTCAGTACTTC.

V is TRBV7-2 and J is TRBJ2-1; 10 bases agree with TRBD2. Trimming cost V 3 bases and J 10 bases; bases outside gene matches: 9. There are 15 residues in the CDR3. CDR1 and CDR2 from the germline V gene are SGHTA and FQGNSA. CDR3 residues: CASSFLRLAGDEQFF. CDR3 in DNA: TGTGCCAGCAGCTTTCTGAGGCTAGCGGGGGACGAGCAGTTCTTC.

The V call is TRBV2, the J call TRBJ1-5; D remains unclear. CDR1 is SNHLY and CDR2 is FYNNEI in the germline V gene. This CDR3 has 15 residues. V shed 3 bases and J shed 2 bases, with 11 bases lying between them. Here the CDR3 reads CASSDPPWGNQPQHF. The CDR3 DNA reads TGTGCCAGCAGTGACCCACCCTGGGGCAATCAGCCCCAGCATTTT.

The CDR3 spells CSVEGGYGQGALEQYF. As DNA, the CDR3 is TGCAGCGTTGAAGGCGGGTATGGACAGGGGGCCCTCGAGCAGTACTTC. The chain uses TRBV29-1 and TRBJ2-7; 11 positions agree with TRBD1. This CDR3 comprises 16 residues. Germline CDR1 SQVTM, CDR2 ANQGSEA. V dropped 1 base and J dropped 6; count of bases not matched to a gene: 11.

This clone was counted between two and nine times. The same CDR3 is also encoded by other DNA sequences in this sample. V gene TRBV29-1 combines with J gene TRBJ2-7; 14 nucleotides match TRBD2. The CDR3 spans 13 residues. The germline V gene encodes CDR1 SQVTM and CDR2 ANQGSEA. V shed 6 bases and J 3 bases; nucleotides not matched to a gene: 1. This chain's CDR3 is CSVGTSGSYEQYF. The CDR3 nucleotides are TGCAGCGTGGGGACTAGCGGGAGCTACGAGCAGTACTTC.